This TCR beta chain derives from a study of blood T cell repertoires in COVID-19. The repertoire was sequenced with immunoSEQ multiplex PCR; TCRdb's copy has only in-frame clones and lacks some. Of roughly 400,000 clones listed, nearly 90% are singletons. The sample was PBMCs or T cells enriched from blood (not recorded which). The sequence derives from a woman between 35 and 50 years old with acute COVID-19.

This CDR3 is CASSDRGVPYNEQFF. Written as DNA, the CDR3 is TGTGCCAGCAGTGATCGGGGGGTACCCTACAATGAGCAGTTCTTC. The V gene is TRBV2, the J gene TRBJ2-1; 7 bases are shared with TRBD2. The germline V gene has CDR1 SNHLY and CDR2 FYNNEI. The CDR3 runs to 15 residues. The V and J ends lost 3 bases and 2 bases, in that order; junction bases with no gene match: 4.